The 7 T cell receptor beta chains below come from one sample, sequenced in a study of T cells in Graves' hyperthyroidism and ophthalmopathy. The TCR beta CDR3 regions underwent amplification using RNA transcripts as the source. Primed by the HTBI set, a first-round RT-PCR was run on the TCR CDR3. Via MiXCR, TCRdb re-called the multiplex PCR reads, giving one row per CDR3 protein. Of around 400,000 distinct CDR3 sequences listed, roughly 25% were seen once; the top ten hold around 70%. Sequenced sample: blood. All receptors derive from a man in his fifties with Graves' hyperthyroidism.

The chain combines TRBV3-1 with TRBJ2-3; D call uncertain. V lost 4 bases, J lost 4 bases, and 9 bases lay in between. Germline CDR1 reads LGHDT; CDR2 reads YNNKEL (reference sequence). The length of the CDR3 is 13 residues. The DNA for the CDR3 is TGTGCCAGCAGCCTGAGAGTCGCAGATACGCAGTATTTT. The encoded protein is CASSLRVADTQYF.

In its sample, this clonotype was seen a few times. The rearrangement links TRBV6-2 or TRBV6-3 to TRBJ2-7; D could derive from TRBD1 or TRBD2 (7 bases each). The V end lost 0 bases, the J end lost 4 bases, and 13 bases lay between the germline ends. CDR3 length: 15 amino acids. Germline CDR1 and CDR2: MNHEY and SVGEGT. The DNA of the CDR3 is TGTGCCAGCAGTTACTCAGCAGGGGGGGATTACGAGCAGTACTTC. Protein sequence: CASSYSAGGDYEQYF.

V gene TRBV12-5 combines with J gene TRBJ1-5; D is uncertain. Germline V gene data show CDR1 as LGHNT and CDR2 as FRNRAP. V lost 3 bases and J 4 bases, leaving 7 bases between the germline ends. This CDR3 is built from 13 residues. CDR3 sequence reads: CASGLEGNQPQHF. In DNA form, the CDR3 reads TGTGCTAGTGGTTTAGAAGGGAATCAGCCCCAGCATTTT.

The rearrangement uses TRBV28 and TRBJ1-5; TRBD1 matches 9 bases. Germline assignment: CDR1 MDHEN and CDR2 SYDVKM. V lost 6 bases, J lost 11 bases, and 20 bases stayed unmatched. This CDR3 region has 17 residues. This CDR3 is CASREDRGSPSGWTQHF. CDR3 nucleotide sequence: TGTGCCAGCAGGGAGGACAGGGGTTCACCGTCTGGTTGGACCCAGCATTTT.

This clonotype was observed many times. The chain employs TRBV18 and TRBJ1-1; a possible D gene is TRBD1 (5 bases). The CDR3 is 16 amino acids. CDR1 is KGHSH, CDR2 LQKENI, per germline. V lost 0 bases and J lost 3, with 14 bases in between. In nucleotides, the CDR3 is TGTGCCAGCTCACCACCAGGCAGCCGCAGGGACACTGAAGCTTTCTTT. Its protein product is CASSPPGSRRDTEAFF.

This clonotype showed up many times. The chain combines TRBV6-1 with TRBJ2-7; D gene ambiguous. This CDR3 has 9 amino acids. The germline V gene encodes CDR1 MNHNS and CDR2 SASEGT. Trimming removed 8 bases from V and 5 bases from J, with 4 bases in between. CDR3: CASGNEQYF. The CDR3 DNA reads TGTGCCAGCGGAAACGAGCAGTACTTC.

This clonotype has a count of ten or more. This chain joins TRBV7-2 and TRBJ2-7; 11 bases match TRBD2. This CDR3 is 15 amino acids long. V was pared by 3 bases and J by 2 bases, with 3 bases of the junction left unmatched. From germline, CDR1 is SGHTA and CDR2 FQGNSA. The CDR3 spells CASSFTSGSPYEQYF. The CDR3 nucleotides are TGTGCCAGCAGCTTCACTAGCGGGAGCCCCTACGAGCAGTACTTC.